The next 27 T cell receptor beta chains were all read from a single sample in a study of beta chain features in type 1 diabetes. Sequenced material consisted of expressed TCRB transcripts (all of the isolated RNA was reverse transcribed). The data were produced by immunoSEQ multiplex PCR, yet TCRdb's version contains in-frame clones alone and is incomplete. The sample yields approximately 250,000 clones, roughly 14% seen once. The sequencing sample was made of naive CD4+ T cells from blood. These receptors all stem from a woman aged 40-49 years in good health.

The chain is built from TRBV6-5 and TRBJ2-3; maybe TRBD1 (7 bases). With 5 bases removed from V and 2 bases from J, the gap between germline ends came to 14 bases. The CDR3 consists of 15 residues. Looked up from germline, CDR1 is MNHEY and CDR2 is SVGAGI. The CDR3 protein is CASSPGGTYTDTQYF. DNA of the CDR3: TGTGCCAGCAGTCCAGGGGGGACCTACACAGATACGCAGTATTTT.

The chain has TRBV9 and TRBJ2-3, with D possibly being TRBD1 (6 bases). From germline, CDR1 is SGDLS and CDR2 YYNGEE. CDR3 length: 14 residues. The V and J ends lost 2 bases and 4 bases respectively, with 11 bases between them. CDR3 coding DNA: TGTGCCAGCAGCGTCTCAGGGGCCGCAGATACGCAGTATTTT. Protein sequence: CASSVSGAADTQYF.

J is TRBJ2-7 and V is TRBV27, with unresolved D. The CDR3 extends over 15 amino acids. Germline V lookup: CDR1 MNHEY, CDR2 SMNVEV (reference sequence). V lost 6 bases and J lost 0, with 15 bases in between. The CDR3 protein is CASRLKPTLSYEQYF. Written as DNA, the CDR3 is TGTGCCAGCAGACTTAAGCCTACCCTCTCCTACGAGCAGTACTTC.

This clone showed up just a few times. This CDR3 is CASSYKRTGLSYEQYF. The CDR3 DNA reads TGTGCCAGCAGTTACAAAAGGACAGGGCTCTCCTACGAGCAGTACTTC. V and J are TRBV6-6 and TRBJ2-7, with 8 bases that match TRBD1. Germline loops: CDR1 MNHNY, CDR2 SVGAGI (reference sequence). Trimming cost V 2 bases and J 0 bases; bases outside gene matches: 6. The CDR3 length is 16 residues.

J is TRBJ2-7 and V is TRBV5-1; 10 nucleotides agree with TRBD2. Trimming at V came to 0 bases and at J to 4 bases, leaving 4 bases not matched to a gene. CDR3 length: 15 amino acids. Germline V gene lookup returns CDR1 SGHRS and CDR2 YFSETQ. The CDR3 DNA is TGCGCCAGCAGCTTGGCAACTAGCGGGGAGTACGAGCAGTACTTC. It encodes CASSLATSGEYEQYF.

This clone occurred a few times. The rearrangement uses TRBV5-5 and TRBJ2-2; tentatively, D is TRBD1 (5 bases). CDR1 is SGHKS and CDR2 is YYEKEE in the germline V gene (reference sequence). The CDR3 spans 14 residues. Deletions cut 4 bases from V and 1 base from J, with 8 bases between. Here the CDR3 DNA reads TGTGCCAGCAGCCAAGACAGGAACACCGGGGAGCTGTTTTTT. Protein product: CASSQDRNTGELFF.

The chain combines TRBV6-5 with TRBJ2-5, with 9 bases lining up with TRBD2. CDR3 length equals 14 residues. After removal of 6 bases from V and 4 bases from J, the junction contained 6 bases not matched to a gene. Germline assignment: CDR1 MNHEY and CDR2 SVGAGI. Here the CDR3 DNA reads TGTGCCAGCAGGGTAGATAGCGGGAGAGAGACCCAGTACTTC. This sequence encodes CASRVDSGRETQYF.

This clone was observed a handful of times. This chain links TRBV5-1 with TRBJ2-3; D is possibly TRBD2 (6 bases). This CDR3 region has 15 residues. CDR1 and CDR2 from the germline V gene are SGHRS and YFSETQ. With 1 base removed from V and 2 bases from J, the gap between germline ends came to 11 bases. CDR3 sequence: CASSLTGEYTDTQYF. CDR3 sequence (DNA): TGCGCCAGCAGCTTGACGGGGGAGTACACAGATACGCAGTATTTT.

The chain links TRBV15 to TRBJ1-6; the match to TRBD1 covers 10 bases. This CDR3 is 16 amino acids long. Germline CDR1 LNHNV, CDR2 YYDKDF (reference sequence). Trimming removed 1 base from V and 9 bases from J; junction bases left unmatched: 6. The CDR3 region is CATSRGRTGGGSPLHF. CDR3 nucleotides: TGTGCCACCAGCAGAGGAAGGACAGGGGGAGGTTCACCCCTCCACTTT.

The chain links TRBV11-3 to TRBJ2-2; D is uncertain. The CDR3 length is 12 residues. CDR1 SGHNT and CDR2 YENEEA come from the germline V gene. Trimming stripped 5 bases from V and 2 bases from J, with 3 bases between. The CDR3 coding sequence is TGTGCCAGCAGCCTCAACACCGGGGAGCTGTTTTTT. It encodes CASSLNTGELFF.

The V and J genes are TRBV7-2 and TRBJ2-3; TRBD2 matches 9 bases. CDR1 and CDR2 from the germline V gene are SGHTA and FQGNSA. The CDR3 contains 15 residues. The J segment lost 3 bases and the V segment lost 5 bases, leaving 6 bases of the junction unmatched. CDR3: CASSPLAGRTDTQYF. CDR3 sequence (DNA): TGTGCCAGCAGCCCCCTAGCGGGGAGGACAGATACGCAGTATTTT.

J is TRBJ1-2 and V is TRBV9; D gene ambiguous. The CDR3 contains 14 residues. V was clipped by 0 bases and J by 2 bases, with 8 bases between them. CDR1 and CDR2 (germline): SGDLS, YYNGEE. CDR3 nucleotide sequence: TGTGCCAGCAGCGTAGGAGGGCCCAACTATGGCTACACCTTC. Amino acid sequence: CASSVGGPNYGYTF. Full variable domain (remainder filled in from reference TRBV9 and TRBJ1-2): DSGVTQTPKHLITATGQRVTLRCSPRSGDLSVYWYQQSLDQGLQFLIQYYNGEERAKGNILERFSAQQFPDLHSELNLSSLELGDSALYFCASSVGGPNYGYTFGSGTRLTVV.

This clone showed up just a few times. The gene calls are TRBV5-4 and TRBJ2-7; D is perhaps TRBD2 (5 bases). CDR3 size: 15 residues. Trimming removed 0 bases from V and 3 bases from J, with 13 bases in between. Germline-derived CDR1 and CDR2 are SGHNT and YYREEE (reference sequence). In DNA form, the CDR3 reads TGTGCCAGCAGCTTGGAGCAGCGGTCAAACTACGAGCAGTACTTC. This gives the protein CASSLEQRSNYEQYF.

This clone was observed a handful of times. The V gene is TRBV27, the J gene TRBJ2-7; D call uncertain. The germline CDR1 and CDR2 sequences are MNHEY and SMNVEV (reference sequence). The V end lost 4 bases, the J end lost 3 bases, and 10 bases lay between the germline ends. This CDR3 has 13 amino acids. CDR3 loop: CASSSARNYEQYF. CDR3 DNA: TGTGCCAGCAGTTCTGCCAGGAACTACGAGCAGTACTTC.

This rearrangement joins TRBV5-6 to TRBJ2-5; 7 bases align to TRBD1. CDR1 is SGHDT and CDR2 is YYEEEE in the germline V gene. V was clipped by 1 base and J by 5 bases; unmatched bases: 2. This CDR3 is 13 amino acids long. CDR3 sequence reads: CASSLTGAETQYF. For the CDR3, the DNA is TGTGCCAGCAGCTTGACAGGGGCCGAGACCCAGTACTTC.

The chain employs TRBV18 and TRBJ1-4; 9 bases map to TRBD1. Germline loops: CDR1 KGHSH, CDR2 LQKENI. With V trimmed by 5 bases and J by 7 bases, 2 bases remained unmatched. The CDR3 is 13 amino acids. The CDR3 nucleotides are TGTGCCAGCTCATTGGGACAGGGTGAAAAACTGTTTTTT. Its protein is CASSLGQGEKLFF.

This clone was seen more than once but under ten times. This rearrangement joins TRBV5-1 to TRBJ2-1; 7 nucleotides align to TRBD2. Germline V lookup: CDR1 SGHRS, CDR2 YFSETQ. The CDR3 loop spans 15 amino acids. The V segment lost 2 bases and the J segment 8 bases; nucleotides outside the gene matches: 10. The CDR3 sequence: CASSFRLGGTDEQFF. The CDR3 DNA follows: TGCGCCAGCAGCTTCCGGTTGGGAGGGACCGATGAGCAGTTCTTC.

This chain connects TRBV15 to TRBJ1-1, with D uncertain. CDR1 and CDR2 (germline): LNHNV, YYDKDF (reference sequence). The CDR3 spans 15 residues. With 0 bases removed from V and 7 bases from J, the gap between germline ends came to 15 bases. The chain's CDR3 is CATSRDIIGQDEAFF. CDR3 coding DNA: TGTGCCACCAGCAGAGATATCATTGGTCAGGATGAAGCTTTCTTT.

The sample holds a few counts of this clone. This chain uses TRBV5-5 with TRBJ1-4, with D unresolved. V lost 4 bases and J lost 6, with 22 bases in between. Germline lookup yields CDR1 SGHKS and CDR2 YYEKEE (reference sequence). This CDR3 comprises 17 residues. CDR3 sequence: CASSPKSAIRQDEKLFF. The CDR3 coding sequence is TGTGCCAGCAGCCCGAAGTCGGCAATACGGCAGGATGAAAAACTGTTTTTT. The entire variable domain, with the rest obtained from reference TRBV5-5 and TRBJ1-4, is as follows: DAGVTQSPTHLIKTRGQQVTLRCSPISGHKSVSWYQQVLGQGPQFIFQYYEKEERGRGNFPDRFSARQFPNYSSELNVNALLLGDSALYLCASSPKSAIRQDEKLFFGSGTQLSVL.

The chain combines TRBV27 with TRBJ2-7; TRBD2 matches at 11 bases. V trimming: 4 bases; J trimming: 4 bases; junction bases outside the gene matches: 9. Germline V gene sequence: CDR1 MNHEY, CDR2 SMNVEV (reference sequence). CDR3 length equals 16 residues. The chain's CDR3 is CASSYALAGGGYEQYF. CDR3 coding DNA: TGTGCCAGCAGTTATGCTCTAGCGGGGGGCGGGTACGAGCAGTACTTC.

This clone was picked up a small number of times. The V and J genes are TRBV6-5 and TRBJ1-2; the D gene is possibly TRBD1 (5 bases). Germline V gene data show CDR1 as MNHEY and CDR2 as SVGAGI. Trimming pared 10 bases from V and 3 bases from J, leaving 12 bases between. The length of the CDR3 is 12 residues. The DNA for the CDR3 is TGTGCCAACCCGACAGAAGACTATGGCTACACCTTC. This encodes CANPTEDYGYTF.

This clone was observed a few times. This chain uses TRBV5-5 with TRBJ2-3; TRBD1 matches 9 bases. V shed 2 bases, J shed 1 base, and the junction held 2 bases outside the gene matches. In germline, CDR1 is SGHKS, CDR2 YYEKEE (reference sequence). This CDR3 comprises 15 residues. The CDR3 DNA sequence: TGTGCCAGCAGCTTACAGGGGGCCCGCACAGATACGCAGTATTTT. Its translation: CASSLQGARTDTQYF.

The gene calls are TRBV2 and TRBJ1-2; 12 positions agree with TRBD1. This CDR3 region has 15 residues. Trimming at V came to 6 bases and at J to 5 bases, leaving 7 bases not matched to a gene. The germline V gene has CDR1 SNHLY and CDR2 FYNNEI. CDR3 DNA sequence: TGTGCCAGCAGGAGGGGGACAGGGGGCAGTTATGGCTACACCTTC. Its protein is CASRRGTGGSYGYTF.

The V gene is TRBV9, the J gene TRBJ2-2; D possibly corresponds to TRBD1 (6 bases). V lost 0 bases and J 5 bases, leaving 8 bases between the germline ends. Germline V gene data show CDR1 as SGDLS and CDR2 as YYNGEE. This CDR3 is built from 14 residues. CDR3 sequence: CASSVEGVTGELFF. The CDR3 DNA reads TGTGCCAGCAGCGTAGAGGGGGTTACCGGGGAGCTGTTTTTT.

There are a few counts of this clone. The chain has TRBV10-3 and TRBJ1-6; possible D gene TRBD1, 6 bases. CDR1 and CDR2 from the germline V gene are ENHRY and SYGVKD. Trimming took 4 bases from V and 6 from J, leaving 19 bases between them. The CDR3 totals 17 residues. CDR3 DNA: TGTGCCATCAGTGCGTCCCCAGAGGGACACCCTAATTCACCCCTCCACTTT. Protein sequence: CAISASPEGHPNSPLHF.

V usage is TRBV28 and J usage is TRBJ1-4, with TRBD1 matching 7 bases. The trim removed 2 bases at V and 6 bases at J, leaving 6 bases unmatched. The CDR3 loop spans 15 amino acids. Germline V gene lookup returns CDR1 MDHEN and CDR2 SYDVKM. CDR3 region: CASSLRTGPYEKLFF. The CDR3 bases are TGTGCCAGCAGTTTACGGACAGGACCCTATGAAAAACTGTTTTTT.

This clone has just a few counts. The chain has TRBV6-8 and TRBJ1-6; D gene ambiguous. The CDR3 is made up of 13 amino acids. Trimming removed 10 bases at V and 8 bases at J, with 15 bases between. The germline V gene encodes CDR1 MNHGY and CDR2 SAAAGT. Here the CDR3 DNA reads TGTGCCACCAAGGAGGGAGTCGATTCACCCCTCCACTTT. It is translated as CATKEGVDSPLHF.